This TCR beta chain comes out of a study of blood T cell repertoires in COVID-19. Study at large: The United States, Italy and Spain supplied acute and convalescent COVID-19 samples. Nucleic acid was either cDNA or gDNA, and it came from T cells, B-cell-depleted T cells, or PBMCs.

Per the original methods: How many nucleated cells were present was estimated from reference gene primer amplification. Clones were sequenced by immunoSEQ multiplex PCR, and TCRdb holds only the in-frame ones, with some missing. The D gene and trimming were derived from the DNA, and the V and J assignments and clone size from that table. The data contain under 200,000 clones, roughly 84% of them singletons. With V trimmed by 2 bases and J by 6 bases, 11 bases remained unmatched. CDR3 length: 16 amino acids. Germline V gene lookup returns CDR1 LNHNV and CDR2 YYDKDF (reference sequence). This receptor was identified in a human donor in a cohort sampled during active COVID-19. This rearrangement joins TRBV15 to TRBJ2-3; 7 nucleotides match TRBD1. Sample: peripheral blood. The CDR3, as DNA: TGTGCCACCAGCAGACACGCGAATACAGGGGCCGATACGCAGTATTTT. Translating gives CATSRHANTGADTQYF. Full variable domain (remainder filled in from reference TRBV15 and TRBJ2-3): DAMVIQNPRYQVTQFGKPVTLSCSQTLNHNVMYWYQQKSSQAPKLLFHYYDKDFNNEADTPDNFQSRRPNTSFCFLDIRSPGLGDTAMYLCATSRHANTGADTQYFGPGTRLTVL.